This TCR beta chain was retrieved from a study of blood T cell repertoires in COVID-19. About the research overall: The United States, Italy and Spain provided the acute and convalescent COVID-19 samples.

Using immunoSEQ multiplex PCR, the repertoire was profiled, and TCRdb retains in-frame clones only, with some absent. The sample shows roughly 90,000 clones, about 80% of them seen only once. The CDR3 spans 17 residues. V lost 0 bases and J 2 bases, leaving 16 bases between the germline ends. This TCR was sampled from a woman in her 70s with acute or convalescent COVID-19. The V and J genes are TRBV23-1 and TRBJ2-5; weak D call: TRBD2 (5 bases). TRBV23-1 is recorded as an ORF, its role being uncertain. The sequencing sample was made of peripheral blood. The chain's CDR3 is CASSQSGGSASQETQYF. CDR3 nucleotides: TGCGCCAGCAGTCAATCCGGCGGGTCAGCGTCGCAAGAGACCCAGTACTTC.